A selection of T cell receptor beta chains follows, all from one sample in a study of blood T cells in healthy people across ages. Each CDR3 protein gets one entry after TCRdb re-called the 5' RACE reads with MiXCR. The sample includes over a million distinct CDR3 sequences, roughly 45% of them seen just once. Sequencing was performed on blood. The source is a woman aged 55 to 70 in good health. Both conserved end residues are trimmed from each CDR3. Fields, in order: CDR3 protein, V gene, J gene.

ASSLDFSGETQY	TRBV11-2	TRBJ2-5
ASSYSFGTEKETQY	TRBV6-9	TRBJ2-5
ASSAVQGFGEQY	TRBV9	TRBJ2-7
ASSQDWGSATSGANVLT	TRBV4-1	TRBJ2-6
ASRESGLTGELF	TRBV6-2/TRBV6-3	TRBJ2-2
ASSRFPRGDHNNEQF	TRBV5-1	TRBJ2-1
ASSQGQGGLPQH	TRBV4-2	TRBJ1-5
ASSPKGETQY	TRBV18	TRBJ2-5
ASSEGETYGYT	TRBV2	TRBJ1-2
SAPPEMGQGNIQY	TRBV20-1	TRBJ2-4
ACSQGTLTGLAGSGANVLT	TRBV3-1	TRBJ2-6
ASSQTVLGIGVDGYT	TRBV4-1	TRBJ1-2
ASRTSQTYNEQF	TRBV27	TRBJ2-1
ASSQDSWAPKPNNEQF	TRBV3-1	TRBJ2-1
ATSRGGSNEQF	TRBV15	TRBJ2-1
ASTGQSNQPQH	TRBV28	TRBJ1-5
SVDPSGLYNEQF	TRBV29-1	TRBJ2-1
ASSLARAYEQY	TRBV27	-
ASSLGQYNSPLH	TRBV27	TRBJ1-6
SVEAGGGTDTQY	TRBV29-1	TRBJ2-3
SAREGMGKETQY	TRBV20-1	-
SAKILAGRNNEQF	TRBV20-1	TRBJ2-1
SVEGQGKNSLF	TRBV29-1	TRBJ1-4
AWSWGYEQY	TRBV30	-
ASSSTTSGFNNEQY	TRBV7-9	-
ASSLAGPRDRDLDGYT	TRBV5-1	TRBJ1-2
ASSQGLIGETQY	TRBV3-1	TRBJ2-5
ASSSTMGQGGGYT	TRBV5-1	TRBJ1-2
ASSPRLFGIGQF	TRBV5-8	TRBJ2-1
ASSLRGQTDEQF	TRBV12-3/TRBV12-4	TRBJ2-1
ASSEIGEIYGYT	TRBV25-1	TRBJ1-2
SAREASVAYEQY	TRBV20-1	-
ATSRELGAYEQY	TRBV15	TRBJ2-7
ASSFGTGVYQPQH	TRBV12-3/TRBV12-4	TRBJ1-5
ASSRTNQGAKNIQY	TRBV12-3/TRBV12-4	TRBJ2-4
ASSTRGSGANVLT	TRBV12-3/TRBV12-4	TRBJ2-6
ASSRPGTDTQY	TRBV25-1	TRBJ2-3
ASQGLAGEQF	TRBV6-1	TRBJ2-1
ASFSGLAGSETQY	TRBV2	TRBJ2-5
ASSLPGDPYGYT	TRBV28	TRBJ1-2
AISEHTGTREQY	TRBV10-3	TRBJ2-7
ASRPGQGLDQPQH	TRBV27	TRBJ1-5
ASSSTGGSHNEQY	TRBV5-5	TRBJ2-5
ASKGVNEQF	TRBV27	TRBJ2-1
SASGRAGQETQY	TRBV20-1	TRBJ2-5
ASISGGQGRMNTEAF	TRBV6-6	TRBJ1-1
ASSLGNVEIIQY	TRBV7-9	TRBJ2-4